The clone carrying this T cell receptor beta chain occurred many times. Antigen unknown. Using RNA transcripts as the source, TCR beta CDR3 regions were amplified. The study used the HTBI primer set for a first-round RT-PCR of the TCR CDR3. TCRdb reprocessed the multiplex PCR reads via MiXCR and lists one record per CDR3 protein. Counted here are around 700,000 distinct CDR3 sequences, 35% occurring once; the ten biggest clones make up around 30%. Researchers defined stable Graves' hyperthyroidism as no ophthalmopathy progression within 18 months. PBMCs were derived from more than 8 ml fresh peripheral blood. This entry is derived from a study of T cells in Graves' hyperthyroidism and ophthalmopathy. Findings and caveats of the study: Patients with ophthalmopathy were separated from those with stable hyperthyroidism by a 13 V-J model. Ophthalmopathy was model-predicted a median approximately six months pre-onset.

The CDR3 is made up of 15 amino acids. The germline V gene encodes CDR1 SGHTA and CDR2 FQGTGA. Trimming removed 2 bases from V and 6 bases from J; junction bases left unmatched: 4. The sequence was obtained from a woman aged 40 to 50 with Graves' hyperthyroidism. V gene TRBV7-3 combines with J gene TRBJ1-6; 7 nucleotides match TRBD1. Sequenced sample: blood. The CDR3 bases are TGTGCCAGCAGCTTAGAGGGGGCTGTTAATTCACCCCTCCACTTT. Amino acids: CASSLEGAVNSPLHF. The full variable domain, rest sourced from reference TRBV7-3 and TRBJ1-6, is GAGVSQTPSNKVTEKGKYVELRCDPISGHTALYWYRQSLGQGPEFLIYFQGTGAADDSGLPNDRFFAVRPEGSVSTLKIQRTERGDSAVYLCASSLEGAVNSPLHFGNGTRLTVT.